Below are 27 T cell receptor beta chains sequenced from a single sample in a study of cytomegalovirus exposure and HLA in healthy donors. In the PCR, 60 Vbeta and 13 Jbeta primers were used. Using immunoSEQ multiplex PCR, the repertoire was profiled, and TCRdb retains in-frame clones only, with some absent. The data show over 140,000 clones, around 84% seen once. Sequencing input: PBMCs. The receptors were gathered from a man aged 50-59 years in good health and CMV-seronegative.

The chain joins TRBV5-4 to TRBJ2-5, with a weak D call TRBD2 (5 bases). The CDR3 is 16 residues long. Germline V gene data show CDR1 as SGHNT and CDR2 as YYREEE (reference sequence). V dropped 1 base and J dropped 0 bases, with 13 bases sitting between them. This CDR3 reads CASSLSIGENQETQYF. The CDR3 DNA sequence: TGTGCCAGCAGCTTGTCGATCGGGGAAAACCAAGAGACCCAGTACTTC. The full variable domain, with the rest looked up from reference TRBV5-4 and TRBJ2-5, is ETGVTQSPTHLIKTRGQQVTLRCSSQSGHNTVSWYQQALGQGPQFIFQYYREEENGRGNFPPRFSGLQFPNYSSELNVNALELDDSALYLCASSLSIGENQETQYFGPGTRLLVL.

V is TRBV7-9 and J is TRBJ2-6; D remains unclear. The CDR3 is 13 residues long. V gave up 8 bases and J gave up 0 bases, with 5 bases separating them. From germline, CDR1 is SEHNR and CDR2 FQNEAQ (reference sequence). CDR3 nucleotides: TGTGCCAGCTGTCTCTCTGGGGCCAACGTCCTGACTTTC. The encoded protein is CASCLSGANVLTF.

The chain is built from TRBV11-2 and TRBJ2-5; the match to TRBD2 covers 7 bases. This CDR3 comprises 15 residues. The V segment lost 2 bases and the J segment 1 base; nucleotides outside the gene matches: 4. The germline CDR1 and CDR2 sequences are SGHAT and FQNNGV. The CDR3 here is CASSLSGGTQETQYF. The CDR3 DNA reads TGTGCCAGCAGCTTATCGGGGGGTACCCAAGAGACCCAGTACTTC.

The chain joins TRBV23-1 to TRBJ1-2, with D tentatively TRBD1 (6 bases). TRBV23-1 is given ORF status, its function remaining uncertain. This CDR3 comprises 14 residues. The V and J ends lost 8 bases and 5 bases respectively, with 18 bases between them. The CDR3 reads CASGTTGIRYGYTF. The CDR3 region has the DNA TGCGCCAGCGGTACTACAGGGATTCGTTATGGCTACACCTTC.

The V gene is TRBV4-1, the J gene TRBJ2-7; 9 bases match TRBD1. V was clipped by 0 bases and J by 5 bases; unmatched bases: 8. Per germline, CDR1 MGHRA and CDR2 YSYEKL. This CDR3 contains 16 residues. The DNA of the CDR3 is TGCGCCAGCAGCCAAGATCTCAGGACAGGGGTCCACGAGCAGTACTTC. Its protein is CASSQDLRTGVHEQYF.

V usage is TRBV7-9 and J usage is TRBJ2-3; 8 nucleotides match TRBD2. The V gene end was trimmed by 5 bases and the J gene end by 4 bases; junction bases not matched to a gene: 5. Looked up from germline, CDR1 is SEHNR and CDR2 is FQNEAQ (reference sequence). The CDR3 length is 14 residues. CDR3 region: CASSRGTRSDTQYF. The CDR3 bases are TGTGCCAGCAGCAGAGGGACTAGATCAGATACGCAGTATTTT.

The chain couples TRBV7-2 to TRBJ1-1, with TRBD1 as a possible D gene (6 bases). The CDR3 contains 14 residues. The germline V gene has CDR1 SGHTA and CDR2 FQGNSA. V was pared by 5 bases and J by 4 bases, with 14 bases between. CDR3 loop: CASSADRLGTEAFF. The CDR3 DNA is TGTGCCAGCAGCGCCGACAGGTTAGGCACTGAAGCTTTCTTT.

The rearrangement joins TRBV4-1 to TRBJ1-2; the D gene is possibly TRBD1 (6 bases). Trimming took 4 bases from V and 8 from J, leaving 20 bases between them. The CDR3 loop spans 15 amino acids. Germline V gene sequence: CDR1 MGHRA, CDR2 YSYEKL. The CDR3 loop is CASSLGRGGRYGYTF. As DNA, the CDR3 is TGCGCCAGCAGCCTGGGGAGGGGGGGTCGTTACGGCTACACCTTC.

The chain employs TRBV29-1 and TRBJ1-2, with a tentative D call TRBD1 (5 bases). V lost 6 bases, J lost 0 bases, and 8 bases lay in between. Germline-derived CDR1 and CDR2 are SQVTM and ANQGSEA. CDR3 size: 12 residues. In DNA, the CDR3 is TGCAGCGTCTCAGGGTCTAACTATGGCTACACCTTC. As protein: CSVSGSNYGYTF.

The chain employs TRBV7-9 and TRBJ1-2, with no clear D. V was clipped by 3 bases and J by 6 bases, with 5 bases between them. The CDR3 length is 11 residues. Germline assignment: CDR1 SEHNR and CDR2 FQNEAQ (reference sequence). CDR3 in amino acids: CASSFSHGYTF. The CDR3 nucleotides are TGTGCCAGCAGCTTTAGCCATGGCTACACCTTC.

The rearrangement joins TRBV5-3 to TRBJ1-5; possibly TRBD1 for D (5 bases). TRBV5-3 is noted as an ORF with a role that remains uncertain. The CDR3 extends over 19 amino acids. Deletions cut 2 bases from V and 1 base from J, with 22 bases between. For the CDR3, the DNA is TGTGCCAGAAGCTTCTCATCCCCTCATCAGGGACTGAGCAATCAGCCCCAGCATTTT. This translates into CARSFSSPHQGLSNQPQHF.

This sequence joins TRBV7-9 and TRBJ1-1; D is perhaps TRBD1 (6 bases). This CDR3 spans 13 amino acids. The V gene lost 5 bases and the J gene lost 3 bases, with 10 bases spanning the gap. Germline values: CDR1 SEHNR, CDR2 FQNEAQ (reference sequence). CDR3 residues: CASSPQGDTEAFF. The CDR3 DNA is TGTGCCAGCAGCCCACAGGGAGACACTGAAGCTTTCTTT.

The chain recombines TRBV5-1 with TRBJ2-5; TRBD1 matches at 8 bases. After removal of 2 bases from V and 5 bases from J, the junction contained 5 bases not matched to a gene. CDR1 SGHRS and CDR2 YFSETQ come from the germline V gene. CDR3 length equals 14 residues. CDR3 nucleotides: TGCGCCAGCAGCTTAGACAGGGGTGATGAGACCCAGTACTTC. Protein: CASSLDRGDETQYF.

The chain employs TRBV29-1 and TRBJ1-1; D is possibly TRBD1 (5 bases). V was pared by 5 bases and J by 0 bases, with 16 bases between. CDR1 and CDR2 (germline): SQVTM, ANQGSEA. This CDR3 has 15 amino acids. The CDR3 region has the DNA TGCAGCGTTTCCTGGGGGGGTGGCATGAACACTGAAGCTTTCTTT. Translating gives CSVSWGGGMNTEAFF.

This clone has only one observation. V gene TRBV21-1 combines with J gene TRBJ1-5. TRBV21-1 is recorded as a pseudogene. The CDR3 sequence is 9 residues long. CDR3: CAPGQPQHF. In DNA form, the CDR3 reads TGTGCCCCCGGTCAGCCCCAGCATTTT.

The CDR3 is CSVGNRSNQPQHF. CDR3 in DNA: TGCAGCGTTGGGAACAGGAGCAATCAGCCCCAGCATTTT. This chain joins TRBV29-1 and TRBJ1-5; a weak D match, TRBD1 (5 bases). The V and J ends lost 4 bases and 1 base respectively, with 8 bases between them. This CDR3 is built from 13 residues. Germline lookup yields CDR1 SQVTM and CDR2 ANQGSEA.

This rearrangement joins TRBV5-1 to TRBJ2-1, with TRBD2 identical over 9 bases. The CDR3 is 16 residues long. Germline V gives CDR1 SGHRS, CDR2 YFSETQ. J was trimmed by 3 bases and V by 2 bases; bases with no gene match: 6. The CDR3 here is CASSFAGGPIYNEQFF. As DNA, the CDR3 is TGCGCCAGCAGCTTTGCGGGAGGGCCGATCTACAATGAGCAGTTCTTC.

This sequence joins TRBV4-1 and TRBJ1-6, with 8 bases lining up with TRBD1. Germline V gene sequence: CDR1 MGHRA, CDR2 YSYEKL. V lost 1 base, J lost 12 bases, and 8 bases stayed unmatched. This CDR3 is built from 15 residues. The CDR3 bases are TGCGCCAGCAGCCAAGGACCGGGACAGGATCTACCCCTCCACTTT. Its translation: CASSQGPGQDLPLHF.

The J gene is TRBJ2-2, the V gene TRBV5-6; D unclear. Deletions cut 2 bases from V and 0 bases from J, with 5 bases between. Germline V gives CDR1 SGHDT, CDR2 YYEEEE. The CDR3 loop spans 14 amino acids. This CDR3 reads CASSLPANTGELFF. CDR3 bases: TGTGCCAGCAGCTTACCGGCGAACACCGGGGAGCTGTTTTTT.

The chain uses TRBV7-9 and TRBJ2-7; 9 bases are shared with TRBD1. CDR1 and CDR2 from the germline V gene are SEHNR and FQNEAQ (reference sequence). There are 14 residues in the CDR3. V lost 5 bases and J lost 5; bases outside the gene matches: 7. As DNA, the CDR3 is TGTGCCAGCAGCCGACAGGGGGGAGGTGACGAGCAGTACTTC. Translated, it gives CASSRQGGGDEQYF. Together with reference TRBV7-9 and TRBJ2-7, the CDR3 gives the full variable domain: DTGVSQNPRHKITKRGQNVTFRCDPISEHNRLYWYRQTLGQGPEFLTYFQNEAQLEKSRLLSDRFSAERPKGSFSTLEIQRTEQGDSAMYLCASSRQGGGDEQYFGPGTRLTVT.

J is TRBJ2-7 and V is TRBV7-9; D possibly corresponds to TRBD2 (5 bases). This CDR3 region has 14 residues. Trimming removed 4 bases from V and 7 bases from J, with 17 bases in between. The germline V gene has CDR1 SEHNR and CDR2 FQNEAQ (reference sequence). CDR3 bases: TGTGCCAGCAGCTCATCGGGGAGAGCGGAGGAGCAGTACTTC. Its translation is CASSSSGRAEEQYF. The entire variable domain, with the rest obtained from reference TRBV7-9 and TRBJ2-7, is as follows: DTGVSQNPRHKITKRGQNVTFRCDPISEHNRLYWYRQTLGQGPEFLTYFQNEAQLEKSRLLSDRFSAERPKGSFSTLEIQRTEQGDSAMYLCASSSSGRAEEQYFGPGTRLTVT.

This chain uses TRBV29-1 with TRBJ2-1, with TRBD2 identical over 11 bases. The V and J ends lost 0 bases and 9 bases, in that order; junction bases with no gene match: 10. CDR1 is SQVTM and CDR2 is ANQGSEA in the germline V gene. The CDR3 is 16 amino acids. This CDR3 reads CSVEDWLAGGIGEQFF. CDR3 sequence (DNA): TGCAGCGTTGAAGATTGGCTAGCGGGAGGAATTGGTGAGCAGTTCTTC.

J is TRBJ1-1 and V is TRBV25-1; maybe TRBD1 (6 bases). V was cut by 6 bases and J by 4 bases, with 6 bases left in between. This CDR3 is 11 amino acids long. Germline-derived CDR1 and CDR2 are MGHDK and SYGVNS. CDR3 in amino acids: CASRTGTEAFF. In DNA form, the CDR3 reads TGTGCCAGCAGGACAGGCACTGAAGCTTTCTTT.

The rearrangement links TRBV6-5 to TRBJ1-1, with 9 bases matching TRBD1. Germline trimming cut 2 bases from V and 8 bases from J; bases unmatched to any gene: 9. The CDR3 runs 15 residues. Germline V gene sequence: CDR1 MNHEY, CDR2 SVGAGI. The CDR3 region is CASSYLRTGEKEAFF. The CDR3 coding sequence is TGTGCCAGCAGTTACCTCAGGACAGGGGAAAAAGAAGCTTTCTTT.

V gene TRBV5-1 combines with J gene TRBJ1-2; D is perhaps TRBD1 (5 bases). V was shortened by 4 bases and J by 6 bases, with 16 bases between the two germline ends. Germline CDR1 reads SGHRS; CDR2 reads YFSETQ. There are 14 residues in the CDR3. This chain's CDR3 is CASSPGLRLDGYTF. CDR3 nucleotides: TGCGCCAGCAGCCCGGGACTACGGCTGGATGGCTACACCTTC.

CDR3: CASSQGTSRYEQYF. For the CDR3, the DNA is TGTGCCAGCAGCCAGGGGACTAGCCGATACGAGCAGTACTTC. The V and J genes are TRBV5-4 and TRBJ2-7; 9 bases are a match to TRBD2. Trimming at V came to 4 bases and at J to 4 bases, leaving 6 bases not matched to a gene. Germline V gives CDR1 SGHNT, CDR2 YYREEE (reference sequence). There are 14 residues in the CDR3.

V is TRBV5-1 and J is TRBJ2-5; 7 bases align to TRBD1. From germline, CDR1 is SGHRS and CDR2 YFSETQ. CDR3 size: 13 residues. V was pared by 7 bases and J by 2 bases, with 5 bases of the junction left unmatched. In nucleotides, the CDR3 is TGCGCCAGCGGACCGGGACAGCAAGAGACCCAGTACTTC. It encodes CASGPGQQETQYF.